This entry concerns a single TCR beta chain. Its antigen is unknown. The study sequenced TCR beta in blood CD8+ and CD4+ T cells. CD8+ and CD4+ T cells were negatively isolated; TEMRA cells were FACS-enriched. This record belongs to a study of CD8 T cells in Susac syndrome. Whole-study findings and limits: In its TCR sequencing and HLA analysis, the study acknowledged that the number of individuals was relatively small.

The CDR3 extends over 16 amino acids. In germline, CDR1 is LGHNA, CDR2 YSLEER. V shed 0 bases and J 4 bases; nucleotides not matched to a gene: 8. Random hexamers were used to reverse transcribe roughly 0.45 to 1 ug of RNA. TCR beta CDR3 was amplified by immunoSEQ multiplex PCR. This amplification extended across 54 Vbeta and 13 Jbeta segments. TCRdb re-analysed the immunoSEQ multiplex PCR reads in MiXCR, keeping a single row per CDR3 protein. The sample records about 300,000 distinct CDR3 sequences, 70% to 90% being singletons. The chain combines TRBV4-3 with TRBJ2-7; TRBD1 matches at 8 bases. The clonotype was recovered from a human donor with multiple sclerosis. Sequencing input: CD8+ T cells from PBMCs. The CDR3 DNA reads as TGCGCCAGCAGCCAAGATCAAGGACAGGGTCGGTACGAGCAGTACTTC. Protein product: CASSQDQGQGRYEQYF.